There are a few counts of the clone carrying this T cell receptor beta chain. Its antigen is currently unknown. Sequenced by immunoSEQ multiplex PCR; TCRdb stores in-frame clones only, minus some. The sample has tens of thousands of clones, about 71% seen once. Noted time point: week 47, end of study. A single vaccine dose contained 300 ug of mutant IDH1 20-mer peptide, and topical imiquimod was used with it. Astrocytomas that were new, WHO grade 3 or 4, IDH1-mutant and ATRX-lost were present in the donors. The sample is drawn from a study of a mutant IDH1 vaccine in newly diagnosed glioma. Germline values: CDR1 SGHRS, CDR2 YFSETQ. Trimming took off 4 bases at V and 0 bases at J, with 14 bases between the two ends. The CDR3 sequence is 16 residues long.

Sequenced here: PBMCs, sampled from a glioma patient whose treatment included an IDH1 peptide vaccine. The clonotype originates from a man aged 45-60 years with glioma. V and J are TRBV5-1 and TRBJ1-3; D is uncertain. CDR3 amino acids: CASSVSGPISGNTIYF. The CDR3 coding sequence is TGCGCCAGCAGCGTTTCCGGGCCGATCTCTGGAAACACCATATATTTT.